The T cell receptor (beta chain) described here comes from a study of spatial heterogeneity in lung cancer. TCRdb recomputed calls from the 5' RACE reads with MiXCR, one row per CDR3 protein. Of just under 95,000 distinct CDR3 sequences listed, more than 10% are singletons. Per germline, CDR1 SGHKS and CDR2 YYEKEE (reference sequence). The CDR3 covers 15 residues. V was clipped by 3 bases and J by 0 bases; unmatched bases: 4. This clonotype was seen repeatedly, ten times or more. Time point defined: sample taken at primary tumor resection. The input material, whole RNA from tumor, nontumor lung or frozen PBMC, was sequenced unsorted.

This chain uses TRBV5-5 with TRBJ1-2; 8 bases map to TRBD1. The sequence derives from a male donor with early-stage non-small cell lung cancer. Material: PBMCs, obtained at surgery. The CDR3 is CASSSWTGTNYGYTF. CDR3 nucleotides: TGTGCCAGCAGCTCCTGGACAGGGACTAACTATGGCTACACCTTC.